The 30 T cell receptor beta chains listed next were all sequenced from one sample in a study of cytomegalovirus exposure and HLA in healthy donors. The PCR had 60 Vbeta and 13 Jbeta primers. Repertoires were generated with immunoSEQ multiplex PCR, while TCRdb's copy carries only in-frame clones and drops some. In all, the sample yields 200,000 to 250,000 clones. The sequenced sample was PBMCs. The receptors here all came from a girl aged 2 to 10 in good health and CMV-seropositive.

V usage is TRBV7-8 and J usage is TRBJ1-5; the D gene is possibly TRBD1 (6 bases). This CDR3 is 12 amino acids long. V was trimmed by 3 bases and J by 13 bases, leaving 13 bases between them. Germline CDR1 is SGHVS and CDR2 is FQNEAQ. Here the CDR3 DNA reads TGTGCCAGCAGCTTCCTACAGGGATCACAGCATTTT. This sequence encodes CASSFLQGSQHF.

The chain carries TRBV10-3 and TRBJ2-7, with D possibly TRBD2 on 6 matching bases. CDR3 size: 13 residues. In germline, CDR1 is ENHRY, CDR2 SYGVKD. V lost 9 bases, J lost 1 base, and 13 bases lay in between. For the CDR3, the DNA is TGTGCCATTAGATTAGCGGATTCCTACGAGCAGTACTTC. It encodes CAIRLADSYEQYF.

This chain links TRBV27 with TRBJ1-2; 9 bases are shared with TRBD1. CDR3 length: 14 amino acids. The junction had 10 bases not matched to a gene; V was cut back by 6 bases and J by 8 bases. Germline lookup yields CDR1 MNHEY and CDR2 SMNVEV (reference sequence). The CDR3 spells CASSNPRTGEGYTF. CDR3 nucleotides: TGTGCCAGCAGCAACCCCAGGACAGGGGAAGGCTACACCTTC.

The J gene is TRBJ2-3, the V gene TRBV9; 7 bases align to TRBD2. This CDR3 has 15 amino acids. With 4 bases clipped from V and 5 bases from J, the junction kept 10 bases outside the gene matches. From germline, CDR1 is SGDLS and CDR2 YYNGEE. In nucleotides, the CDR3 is TGTGCCAGCAGCCTCGGGGGGACCTCAGTAGATACGCAGTATTTT. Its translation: CASSLGGTSVDTQYF.

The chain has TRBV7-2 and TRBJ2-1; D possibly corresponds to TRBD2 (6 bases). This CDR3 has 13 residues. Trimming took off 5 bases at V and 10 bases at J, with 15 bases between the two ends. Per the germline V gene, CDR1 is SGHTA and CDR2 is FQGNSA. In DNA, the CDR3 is TGTGCCAGCAGCCTCGGAGGGAAGGGGGAGCAGTTCTTC. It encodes CASSLGGKGEQFF.

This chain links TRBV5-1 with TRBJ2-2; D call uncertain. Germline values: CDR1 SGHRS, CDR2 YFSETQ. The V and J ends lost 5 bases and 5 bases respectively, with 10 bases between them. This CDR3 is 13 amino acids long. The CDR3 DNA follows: TGCGCCAGCAGTCCCGACTCGACCGGGGAGCTGTTTTTT. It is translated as CASSPDSTGELFF.

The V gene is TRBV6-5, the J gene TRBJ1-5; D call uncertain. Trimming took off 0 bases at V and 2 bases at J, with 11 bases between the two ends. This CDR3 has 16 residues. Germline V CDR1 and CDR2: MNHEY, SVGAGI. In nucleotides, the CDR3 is TGTGCCAGCAGTTACTCGGCGGGTATGGGCAATCAGCCCCAGCATTTT. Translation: CASSYSAGMGNQPQHF.

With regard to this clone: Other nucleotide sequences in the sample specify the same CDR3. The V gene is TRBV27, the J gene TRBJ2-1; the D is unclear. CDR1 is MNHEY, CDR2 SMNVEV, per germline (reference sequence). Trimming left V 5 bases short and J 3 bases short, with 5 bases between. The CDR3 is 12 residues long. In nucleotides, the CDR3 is TGTGCCAGCAGTCCCAGCTACAATGAGCAGTTCTTC. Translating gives CASSPSYNEQFF.

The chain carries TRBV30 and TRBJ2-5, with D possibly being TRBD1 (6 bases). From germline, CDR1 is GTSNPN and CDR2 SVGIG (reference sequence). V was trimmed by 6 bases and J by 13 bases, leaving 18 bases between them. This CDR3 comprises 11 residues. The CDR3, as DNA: TGTGCCTGCCATAGGGGGTCCTCACCGTACTTC. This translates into CACHRGSSPYF.

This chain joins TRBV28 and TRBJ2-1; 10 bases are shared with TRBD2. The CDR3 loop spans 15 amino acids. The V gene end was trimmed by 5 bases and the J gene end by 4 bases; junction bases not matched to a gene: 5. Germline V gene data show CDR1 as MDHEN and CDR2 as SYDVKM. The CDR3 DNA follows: TGTGCCAGCAGTCTAGCGGGAGTGGCATACAATGAGCAGTTCTTC. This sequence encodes CASSLAGVAYNEQFF.

The CDR3 loop reads CASSFPTSGSFETQYF. The CDR3 nucleotides are TGTGCCAGCAGCTTCCCCACTAGCGGGAGTTTTGAGACCCAGTACTTC. This sequence joins TRBV5-4 and TRBJ2-5; 11 nucleotides align to TRBD2. The V gene's germline CDR1 is SGHNT and CDR2 YYREEE (reference sequence). V lost 2 bases, J lost 5 bases, and 8 bases stayed unmatched. This CDR3 contains 16 residues.

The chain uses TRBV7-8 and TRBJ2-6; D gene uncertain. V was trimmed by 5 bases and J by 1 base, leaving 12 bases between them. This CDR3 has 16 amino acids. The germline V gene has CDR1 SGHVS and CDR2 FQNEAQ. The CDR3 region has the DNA TGTGCCAGCAGCCTAGTAGCACATTCTGGGGCCAACGTCCTGACTTTC. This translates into CASSLVAHSGANVLTF.

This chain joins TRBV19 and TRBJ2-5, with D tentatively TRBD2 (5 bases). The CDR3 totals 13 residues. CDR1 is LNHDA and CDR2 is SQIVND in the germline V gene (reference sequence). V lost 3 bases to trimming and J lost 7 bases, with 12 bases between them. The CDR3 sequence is CASSISSEGTQYF. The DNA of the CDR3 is TGTGCCAGTAGTATCTCCTCCGAGGGGACCCAGTACTTC.

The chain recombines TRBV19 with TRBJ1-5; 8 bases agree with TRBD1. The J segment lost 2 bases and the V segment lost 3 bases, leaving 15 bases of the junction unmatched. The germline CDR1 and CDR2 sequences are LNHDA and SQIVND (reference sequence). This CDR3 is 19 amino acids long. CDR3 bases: TGTGCCAGTAGTATCGCGGACAGGGCTACGGCTTGGGGCAATCAGCCCCAGCATTTT. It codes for CASSIADRATAWGNQPQHF. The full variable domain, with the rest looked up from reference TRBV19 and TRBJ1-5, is DGGITQSPKYLFRKEGQNVTLSCEQNLNHDAMYWYRQDPGQGLRLIYYSQIVNDFQKGDIAEGYSVSREKKESFPLTVTSAQKNPTAFYLCASSIADRATAWGNQPQHFGDGTRLSIL.

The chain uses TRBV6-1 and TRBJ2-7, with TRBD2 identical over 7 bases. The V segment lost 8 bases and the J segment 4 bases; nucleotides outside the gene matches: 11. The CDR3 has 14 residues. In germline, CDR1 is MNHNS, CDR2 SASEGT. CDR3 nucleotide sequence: TGTGCCAGCTGTCCGGGAGCGGGGCTATACGAGCAGTACTTC. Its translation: CASCPGAGLYEQYF.

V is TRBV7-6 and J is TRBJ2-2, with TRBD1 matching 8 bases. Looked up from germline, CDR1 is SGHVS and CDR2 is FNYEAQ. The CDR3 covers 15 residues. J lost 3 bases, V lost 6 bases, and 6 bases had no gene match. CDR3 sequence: CASRDTGGHTGELFF. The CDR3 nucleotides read TGTGCCAGCAGAGACACAGGGGGTCACACCGGGGAGCTGTTTTTT. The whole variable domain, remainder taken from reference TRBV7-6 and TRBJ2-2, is GAGVSQSPRYKVTKRGQDVALRCDPISGHVSLYWYRQALGQGPEFLTYFNYEAQQDKSGLPNDRFSAERPEGSISTLTIQRTEQRDSAMYRCASRDTGGHTGELFFGEGSRLTVL.

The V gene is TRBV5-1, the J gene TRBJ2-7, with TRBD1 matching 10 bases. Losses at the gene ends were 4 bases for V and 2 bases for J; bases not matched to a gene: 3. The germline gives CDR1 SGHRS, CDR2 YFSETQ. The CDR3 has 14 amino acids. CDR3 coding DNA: TGCGCCAGCAGCGAGGACAGGGGGGCCTACGAGCAGTACTTC. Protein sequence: CASSEDRGAYEQYF.

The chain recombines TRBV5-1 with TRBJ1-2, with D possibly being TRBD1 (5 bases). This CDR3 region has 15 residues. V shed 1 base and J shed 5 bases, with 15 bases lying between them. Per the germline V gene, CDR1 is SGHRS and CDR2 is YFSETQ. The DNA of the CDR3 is TGCGCCAGCAGCTTGATTACAGGCACGGAATATGGCTACACCTTC. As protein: CASSLITGTEYGYTF.

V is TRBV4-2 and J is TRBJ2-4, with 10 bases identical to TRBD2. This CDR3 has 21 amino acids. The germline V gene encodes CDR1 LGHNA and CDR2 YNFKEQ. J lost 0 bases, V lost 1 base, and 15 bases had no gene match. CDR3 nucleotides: TGTGCCAGCAGCCAAGTGGCGGCTAGCGGGAGTTCTTTCCTAGCCAAAAACATTCAGTACTTC. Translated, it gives CASSQVAASGSSFLAKNIQYF.

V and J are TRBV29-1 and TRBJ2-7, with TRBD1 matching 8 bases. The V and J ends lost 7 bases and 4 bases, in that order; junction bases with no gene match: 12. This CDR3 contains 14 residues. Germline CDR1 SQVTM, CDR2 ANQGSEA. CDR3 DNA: TGCAGCGCCCAAAACAGGGGGATGGAGTACGAGCAGTACTTC. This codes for CSAQNRGMEYEQYF.

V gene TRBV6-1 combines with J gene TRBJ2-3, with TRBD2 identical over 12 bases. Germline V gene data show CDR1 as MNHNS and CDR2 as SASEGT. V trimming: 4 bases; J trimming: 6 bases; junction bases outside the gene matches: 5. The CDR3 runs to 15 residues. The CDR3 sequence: CASSALAGGTDTQYF. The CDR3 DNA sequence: TGTGCCAGCAGTGCTCTAGCGGGAGGGACCGATACGCAGTATTTT.

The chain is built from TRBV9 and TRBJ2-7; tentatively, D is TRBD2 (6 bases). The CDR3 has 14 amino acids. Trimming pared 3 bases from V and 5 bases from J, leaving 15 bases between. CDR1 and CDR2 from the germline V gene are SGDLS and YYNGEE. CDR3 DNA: TGTGCCAGCAGCGCGGCGGACCCGGGGGACGAGCAGTACTTC. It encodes CASSAADPGDEQYF.

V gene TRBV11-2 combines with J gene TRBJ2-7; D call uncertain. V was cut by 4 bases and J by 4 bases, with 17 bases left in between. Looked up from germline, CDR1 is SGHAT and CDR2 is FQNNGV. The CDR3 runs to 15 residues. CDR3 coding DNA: TGTGCCAGCAGCTCCTACTTCGTCAACCCTTACGAGCAGTACTTC. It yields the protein CASSSYFVNPYEQYF.

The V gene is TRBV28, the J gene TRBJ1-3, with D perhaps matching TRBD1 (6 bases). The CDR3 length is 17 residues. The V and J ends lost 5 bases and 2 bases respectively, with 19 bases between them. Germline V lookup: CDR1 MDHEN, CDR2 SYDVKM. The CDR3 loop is CASSPYGQGKAGNTIYF. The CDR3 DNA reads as TGTGCCAGCAGTCCATACGGCCAGGGGAAGGCTGGAAACACCATATATTTT.

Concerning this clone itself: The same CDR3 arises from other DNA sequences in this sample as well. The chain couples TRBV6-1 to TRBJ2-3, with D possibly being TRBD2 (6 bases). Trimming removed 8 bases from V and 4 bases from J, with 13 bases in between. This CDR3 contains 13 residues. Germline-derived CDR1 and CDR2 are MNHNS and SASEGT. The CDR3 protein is CASDHGGADTQYF. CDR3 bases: TGTGCCAGCGACCATGGAGGGGCAGATACGCAGTATTTT.

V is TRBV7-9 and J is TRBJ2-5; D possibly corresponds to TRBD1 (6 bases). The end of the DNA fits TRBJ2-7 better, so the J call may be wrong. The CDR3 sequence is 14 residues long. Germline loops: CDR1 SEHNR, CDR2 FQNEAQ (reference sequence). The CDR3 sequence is CASSPGTYTYEQYF. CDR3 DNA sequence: TGTGCCAGCAGCCCCGGGACATATACCTACGAGCAGTACTTC.

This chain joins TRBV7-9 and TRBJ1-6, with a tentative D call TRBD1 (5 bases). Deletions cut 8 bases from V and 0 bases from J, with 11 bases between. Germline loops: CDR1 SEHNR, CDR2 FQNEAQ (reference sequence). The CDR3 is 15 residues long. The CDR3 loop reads CASQGVSSYNSPLHF. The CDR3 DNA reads TGTGCCAGCCAGGGCGTCAGCTCCTATAATTCACCCCTCCACTTT.

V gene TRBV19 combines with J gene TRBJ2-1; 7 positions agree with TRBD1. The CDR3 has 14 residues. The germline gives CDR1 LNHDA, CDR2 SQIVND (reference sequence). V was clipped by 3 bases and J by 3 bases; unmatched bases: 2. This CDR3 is CASSMRQGYNEQFF. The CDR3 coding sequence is TGTGCCAGTAGTATGAGACAGGGCTACAATGAGCAGTTCTTC.

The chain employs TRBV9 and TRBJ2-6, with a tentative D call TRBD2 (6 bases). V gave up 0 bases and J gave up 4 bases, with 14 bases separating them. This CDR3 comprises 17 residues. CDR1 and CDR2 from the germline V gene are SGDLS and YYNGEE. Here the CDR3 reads CASSVGTSYTGANVLTF. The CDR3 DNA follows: TGTGCCAGCAGCGTAGGTACTAGCTATACGGGGGCCAACGTCCTGACTTTC.

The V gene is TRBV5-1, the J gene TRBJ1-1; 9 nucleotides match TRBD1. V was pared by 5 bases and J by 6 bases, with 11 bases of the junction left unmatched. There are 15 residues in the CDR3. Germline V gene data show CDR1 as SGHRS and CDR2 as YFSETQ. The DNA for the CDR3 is TGCGCCAGCAGGACCAGGACAGGGGTCGCGGCTGAAGCTTTCTTT. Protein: CASRTRTGVAAEAFF.